This entry lists 12 T cell receptor beta chains sequenced from one sample in a study of response to subunit inactivated influenza vaccine. TCRdb used MiXCR to reprocess the RT-PCR reads, holding one entry per CDR3 protein. The sample gives more than 700,000 distinct CDR3 sequences, 21% of which show up once; roughly 10% is in the top ten. The input for sequencing was PBMCs from blood, taken more than 4 days after vaccination. Receptors were obtained from a man in his fifties who received an inactivated influenza vaccine.

CDR3 DNA: TGTGCCAGCAGCTTTCCGCGGGAGGGCACCGGGGAGCTGTTTTTT. Translating it yields CASSFPREGTGELFF. The chain is built from TRBV7-9 and TRBJ2-2; TRBD2 agrees at 9 bases. The germline V gene encodes CDR1 SEHNR and CDR2 FQNEAQ (reference sequence). The CDR3 runs 15 residues. Trimming cost V 3 bases and J 4 bases; bases outside gene matches: 3.

The V and J genes are TRBV25-1 and TRBJ2-7; the D is unclear. From germline, CDR1 is MGHDK and CDR2 SYGVNS. V dropped 3 bases and J dropped 6 bases, with 9 bases sitting between them. The CDR3 is 12 residues long. The chain's CDR3 is CASSERWGEQYF. CDR3 sequence (DNA): TGTGCCAGCAGTGAGAGGTGGGGCGAGCAGTACTTC.

The count of this clonotype is one. The rearrangement links TRBV20-1 to TRBJ2-1; TRBD2 agrees at 11 bases. V trimming: 3 bases; J trimming: 1 base; junction bases outside the gene matches: 5. The CDR3 consists of 16 residues. Looked up from germline, CDR1 is DFQATT and CDR2 is SNEGSKA (reference sequence). The CDR3 loop reads CSAREASGRSYNEQFF. The CDR3, as DNA: TGCAGTGCTAGGGAGGCTAGCGGGAGGTCCTACAATGAGCAGTTCTTC.

This clonotype appeared many times. The rearrangement joins TRBV20-1 to TRBJ2-7; 8 bases map to TRBD1. After removal of 0 bases from V and 6 bases from J, the junction contained 13 bases not matched to a gene. Germline values: CDR1 DFQATT, CDR2 SNEGSKA (reference sequence). The CDR3 runs 16 residues. The CDR3 DNA reads as TGCAGTGCTAGAGATGTGGCCCTAACAGGGGGTGGCGAGCAGTACTTC. This translates into CSARDVALTGGGEQYF.

This clonotype was seen a few times. The chain recombines TRBV4-3 with TRBJ2-1; 7 bases agree with TRBD2. The CDR3 totals 18 residues. From germline, CDR1 is LGHNA and CDR2 YSLEER. V was clipped by 0 bases and J by 3 bases; unmatched bases: 11. The CDR3 protein is CASSQESVSRGSYNEQFF. CDR3 coding DNA: TGCGCCAGCAGCCAAGAGTCCGTTTCTCGCGGGAGCTACAATGAGCAGTTCTTC.

This clonotype was picked up many times. V is TRBV6-5 and J is TRBJ1-1; 8 bases fit TRBD1. This CDR3 is 16 amino acids long. With V trimmed by 0 bases and J by 2 bases, 5 bases remained unmatched. Germline V gene data show CDR1 as MNHEY and CDR2 as SVGAGI. DNA of the CDR3: TGTGCCAGCAGTTACTCGGGGACAGGATTCAACACTGAAGCTTTCTTT. This gives the protein CASSYSGTGFNTEAFF.

The genes are TRBV6-5 and TRBJ2-7; D not resolved. V was trimmed by 4 bases and J by 3 bases, leaving 10 bases between them. The germline gives CDR1 MNHEY, CDR2 SVGAGI. CDR3 length equals 13 residues. The CDR3 bases are TGTGCCAGCAGTTCCCCCGGAAACTACGAGCAGTACTTC. Translating gives CASSSPGNYEQYF.

This clonotype was recorded at least ten times. V is TRBV12-3 or TRBV12-4 and J is TRBJ2-1; D is undetermined. The CDR3 runs to 15 residues. Trimming cost V 2 bases and J 8 bases, with 16 bases left between them. In nucleotides, the CDR3 is TGTGCCAGCAGTTTACAGGTTCTGGTGGGCGATGAGCAGTTCTTC. Translating it yields CASSLQVLVGDEQFF.

The V gene is TRBV5-6, the J gene TRBJ1-2; D not resolved. V shed 2 bases and J shed 6 bases, with 14 bases lying between them. Germline values: CDR1 SGHDT, CDR2 YYEEEE. The CDR3 runs to 14 residues. CDR3 residues: CASSFSTGPDGYTF. The CDR3 DNA reads TGTGCCAGCAGCTTTTCGACTGGGCCCGATGGCTACACCTTC.

This clonotype has only a few counts. The CDR3, as DNA: TGTGCCAGCAGTGAGGGGCAGGGCTCCCAGCATTTT. Residues: CASSEGQGSQHF. The chain recombines TRBV6-2 or TRBV6-3 with TRBJ1-5; TRBD1 might be the D (5 bases). Trimming removed 5 bases at V and 11 bases at J, with 13 bases between. This CDR3 has 12 residues. CDR1 and CDR2 from the germline V gene are MNHEY and SVGEGT.

This rearrangement joins TRBV21-1 to TRBJ2-2; the table's D call of TRBD1 was not tested on the DNA. TRBV21-1 is recorded as a pseudogene. CDR3 length equals 17 residues. The CDR3 here is CASSKLRPGANTGELFF. CDR3 in DNA: TGTGCCAGCAGCAAACTAAGGCCGGGGGCGAACACCGGGGAGCTGTTTTTT.

This clonotype turned up a few times. The chain employs TRBV7-2 and TRBJ1-2; D gene uncertain. V was shortened by 5 bases and J by 8 bases, with 18 bases between the two germline ends. Germline V gene lookup returns CDR1 SGHTA and CDR2 FQGNSA. The CDR3 spans 14 residues. CDR3 region: CASSGAGGRGGYTF. CDR3 coding DNA: TGTGCCAGCAGCGGAGCCGGTGGGCGTGGGGGCTACACCTTC.